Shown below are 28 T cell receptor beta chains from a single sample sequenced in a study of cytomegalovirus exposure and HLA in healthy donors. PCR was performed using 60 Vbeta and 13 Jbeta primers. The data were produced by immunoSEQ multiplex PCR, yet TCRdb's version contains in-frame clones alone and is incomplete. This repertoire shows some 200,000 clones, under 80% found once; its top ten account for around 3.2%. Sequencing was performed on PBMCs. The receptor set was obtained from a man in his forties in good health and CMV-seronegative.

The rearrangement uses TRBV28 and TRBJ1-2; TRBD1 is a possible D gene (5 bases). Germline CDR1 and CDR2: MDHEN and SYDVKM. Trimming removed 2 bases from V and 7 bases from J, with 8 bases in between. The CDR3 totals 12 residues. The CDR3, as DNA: TGTGCCAGCAGTTTACAGGGTTCTGGCTACACCTTC. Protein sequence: CASSLQGSGYTF.

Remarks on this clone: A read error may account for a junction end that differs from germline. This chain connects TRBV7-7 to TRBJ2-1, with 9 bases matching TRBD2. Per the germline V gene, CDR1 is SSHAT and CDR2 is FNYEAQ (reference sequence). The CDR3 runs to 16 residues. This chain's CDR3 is CASSLDAGGQGGEQFF. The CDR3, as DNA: TGTGCTAGCAGCTTAGATGCGGGAGGGCAAGGCGGTGAGCAGTTCTTC.

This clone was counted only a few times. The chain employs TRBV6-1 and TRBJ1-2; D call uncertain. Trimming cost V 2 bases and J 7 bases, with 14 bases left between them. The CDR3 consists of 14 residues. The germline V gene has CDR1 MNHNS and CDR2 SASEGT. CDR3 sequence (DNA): TGTGCCAGCAGTGAACGGCTGGGTCGGAGTGGCTACACCTTC. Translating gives CASSERLGRSGYTF.

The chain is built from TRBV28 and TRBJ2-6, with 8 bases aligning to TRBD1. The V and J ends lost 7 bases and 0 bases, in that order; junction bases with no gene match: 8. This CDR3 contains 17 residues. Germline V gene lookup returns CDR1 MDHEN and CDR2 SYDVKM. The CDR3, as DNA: TGTGCCAGCATCGGCCGGGACAGGTCCTCTGGGGCCAACGTCCTGACTTTC. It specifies CASIGRDRSSGANVLTF.

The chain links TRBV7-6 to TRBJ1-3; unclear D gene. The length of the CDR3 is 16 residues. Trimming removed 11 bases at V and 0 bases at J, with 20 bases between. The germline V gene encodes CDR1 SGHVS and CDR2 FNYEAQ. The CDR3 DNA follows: TGTGCCTTAGGAGTCGGCGGGTTCAACTCTGGAAACACCATATATTTT. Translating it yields CALGVGGFNSGNTIYF.

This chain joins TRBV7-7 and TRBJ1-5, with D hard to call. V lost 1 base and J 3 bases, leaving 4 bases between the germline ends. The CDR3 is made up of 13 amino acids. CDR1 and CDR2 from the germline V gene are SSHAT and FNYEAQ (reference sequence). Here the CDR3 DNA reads TGTGCCAGCAGCTTAGGGGCCAATCAGCCCCAGCATTTT. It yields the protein CASSLGANQPQHF.

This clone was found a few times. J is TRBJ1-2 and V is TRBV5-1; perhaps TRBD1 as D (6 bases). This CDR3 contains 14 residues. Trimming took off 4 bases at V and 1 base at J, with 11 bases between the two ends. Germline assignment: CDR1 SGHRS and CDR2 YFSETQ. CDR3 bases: TGCGCCAGCAGCAGCGGACAGATTAACTATGGCTACACCTTC. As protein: CASSSGQINYGYTF.

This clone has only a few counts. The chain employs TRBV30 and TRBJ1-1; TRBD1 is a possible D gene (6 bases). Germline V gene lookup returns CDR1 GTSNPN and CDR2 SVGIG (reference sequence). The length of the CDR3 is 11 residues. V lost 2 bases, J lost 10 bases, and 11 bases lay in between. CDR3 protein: CAWSMEQGAFF. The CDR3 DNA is TGTGCCTGGAGTATGGAACAGGGAGCTTTCTTT.

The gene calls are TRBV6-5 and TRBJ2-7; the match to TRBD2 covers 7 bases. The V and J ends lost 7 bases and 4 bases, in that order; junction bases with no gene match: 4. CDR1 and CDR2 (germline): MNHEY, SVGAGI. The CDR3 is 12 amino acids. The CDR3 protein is CASTGTTYEQYF. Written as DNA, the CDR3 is TGTGCCAGCACCGGGACTACGTACGAGCAGTACTTC.

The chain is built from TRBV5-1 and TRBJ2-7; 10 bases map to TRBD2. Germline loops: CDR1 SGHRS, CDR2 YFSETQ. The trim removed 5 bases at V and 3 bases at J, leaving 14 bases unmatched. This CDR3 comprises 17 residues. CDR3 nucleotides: TGCGCCAGCAGTCGCGAGAAAGCGGGGGGGAATAACTACGAGCAGTACTTC. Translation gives CASSREKAGGNNYEQYF. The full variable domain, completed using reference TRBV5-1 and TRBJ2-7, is KAGVTQTPRYLIKTRGQQVTLSCSPISGHRSVSWYQQTPGQGLQFLFEYFSETQRNKGNFPGRFSGRQFSNSRSEMNVSTLELGDSALYLCASSREKAGGNNYEQYFGPGTRLTVT.

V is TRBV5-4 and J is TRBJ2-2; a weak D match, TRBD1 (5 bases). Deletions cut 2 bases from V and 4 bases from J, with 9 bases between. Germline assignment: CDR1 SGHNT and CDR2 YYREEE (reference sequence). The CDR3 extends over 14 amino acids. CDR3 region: CASSLAGITGELFF. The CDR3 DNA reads TGTGCCAGCAGCTTAGCAGGGATCACCGGGGAGCTGTTTTTT.

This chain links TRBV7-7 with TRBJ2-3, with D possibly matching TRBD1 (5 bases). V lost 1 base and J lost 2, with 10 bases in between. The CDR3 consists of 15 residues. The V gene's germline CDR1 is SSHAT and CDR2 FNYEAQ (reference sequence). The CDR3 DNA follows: TGTGCCAGCAGCTTAGGGGGCAGCATCACAGATACGCAGTATTTT. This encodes CASSLGGSITDTQYF.

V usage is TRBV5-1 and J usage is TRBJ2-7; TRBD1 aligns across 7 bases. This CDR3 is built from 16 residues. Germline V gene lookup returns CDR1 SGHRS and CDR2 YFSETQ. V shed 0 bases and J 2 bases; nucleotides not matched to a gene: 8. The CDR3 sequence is CASSLGVGTVTYEQYF. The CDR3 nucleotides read TGCGCCAGCAGCTTGGGGGTCGGGACAGTAACCTACGAGCAGTACTTC.

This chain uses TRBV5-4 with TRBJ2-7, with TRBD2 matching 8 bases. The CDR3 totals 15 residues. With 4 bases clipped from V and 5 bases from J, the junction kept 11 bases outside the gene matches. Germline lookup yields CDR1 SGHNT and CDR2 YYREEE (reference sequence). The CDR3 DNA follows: TGTGCCAGCAGCCCTACTAGCGGAACGTTCGACGAGCAGTACTTC. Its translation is CASSPTSGTFDEQYF.

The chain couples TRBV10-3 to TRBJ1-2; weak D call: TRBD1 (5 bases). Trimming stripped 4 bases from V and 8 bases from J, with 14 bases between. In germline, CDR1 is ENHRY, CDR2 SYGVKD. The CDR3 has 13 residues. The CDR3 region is CAISGAGKGGYTF. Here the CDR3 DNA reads TGTGCCATCAGTGGGGCAGGGAAGGGGGGCTACACCTTC.

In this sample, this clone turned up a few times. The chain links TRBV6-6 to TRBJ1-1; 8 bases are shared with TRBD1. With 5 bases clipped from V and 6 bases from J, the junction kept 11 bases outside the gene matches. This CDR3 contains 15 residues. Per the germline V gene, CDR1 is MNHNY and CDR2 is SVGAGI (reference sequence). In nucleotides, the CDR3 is TGTGCCAGCAGTAGCGCCCCAGGGGGCATTTCTGAAGCTTTCTTT. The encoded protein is CASSSAPGGISEAFF.

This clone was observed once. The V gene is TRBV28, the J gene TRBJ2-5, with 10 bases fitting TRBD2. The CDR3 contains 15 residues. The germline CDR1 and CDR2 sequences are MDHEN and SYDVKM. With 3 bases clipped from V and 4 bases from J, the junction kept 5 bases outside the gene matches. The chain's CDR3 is CASSFRLAGAETQYF. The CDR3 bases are TGTGCCAGCAGTTTCCGGCTAGCGGGGGCAGAGACCCAGTACTTC.

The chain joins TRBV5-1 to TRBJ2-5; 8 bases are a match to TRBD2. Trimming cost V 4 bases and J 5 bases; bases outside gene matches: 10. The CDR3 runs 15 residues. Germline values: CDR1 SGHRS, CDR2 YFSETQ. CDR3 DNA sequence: TGCGCCAGCAGCCTAAGCGGGAGCCCGGGGGAGACCCAGTACTTC. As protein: CASSLSGSPGETQYF.

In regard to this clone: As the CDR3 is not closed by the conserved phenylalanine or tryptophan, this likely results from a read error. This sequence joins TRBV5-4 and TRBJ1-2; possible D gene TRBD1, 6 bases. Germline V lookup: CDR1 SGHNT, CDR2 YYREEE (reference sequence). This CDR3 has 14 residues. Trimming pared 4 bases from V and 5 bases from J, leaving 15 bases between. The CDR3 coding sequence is TGTGCCAGCAGCCCACCACAGGGCTCTTATGGCTACACCCTC. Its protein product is CASSPPQGSYGYTL.

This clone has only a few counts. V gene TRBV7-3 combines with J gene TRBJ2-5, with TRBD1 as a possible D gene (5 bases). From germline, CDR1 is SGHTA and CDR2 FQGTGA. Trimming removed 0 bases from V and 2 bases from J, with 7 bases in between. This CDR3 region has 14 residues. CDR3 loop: CASSLTGRQETQYF. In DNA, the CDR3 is TGTGCCAGCAGCTTAACGGGGCGGCAAGAGACCCAGTACTTC.

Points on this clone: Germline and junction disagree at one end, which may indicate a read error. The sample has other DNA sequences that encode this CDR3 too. Written as DNA, the CDR3 is TGTGCTAGCAGCTTGGGGACAGGGAAGAGCACAGATACGCAGTATTTT. It translates to CASSLGTGKSTDTQYF. V gene TRBV7-7 combines with J gene TRBJ2-3, with 9 positions matching TRBD1. CDR1 is SSHAT, CDR2 FNYEAQ, per germline (reference sequence). The CDR3 extends over 16 amino acids.

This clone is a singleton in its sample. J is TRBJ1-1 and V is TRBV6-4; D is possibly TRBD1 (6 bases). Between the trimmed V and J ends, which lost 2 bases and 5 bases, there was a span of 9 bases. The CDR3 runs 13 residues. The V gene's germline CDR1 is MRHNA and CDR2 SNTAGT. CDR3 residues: CASSDPTGTEAFF. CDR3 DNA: TGTGCCAGCAGTGACCCAACAGGGACTGAAGCTTTCTTT.

The chain's CDR3 is CASSIAGLAKNIQYF. The CDR3 DNA reads as TGTGCCAGTAGTATCGCAGGGCTTGCCAAAAACATTCAGTACTTC. The J gene is TRBJ2-4, the V gene TRBV19, with D maybe TRBD1 (5 bases). V was trimmed by 3 bases and J by 1 base, leaving 10 bases between them. This CDR3 has 15 residues. Looked up from germline, CDR1 is LNHDA and CDR2 is SQIVND (reference sequence).

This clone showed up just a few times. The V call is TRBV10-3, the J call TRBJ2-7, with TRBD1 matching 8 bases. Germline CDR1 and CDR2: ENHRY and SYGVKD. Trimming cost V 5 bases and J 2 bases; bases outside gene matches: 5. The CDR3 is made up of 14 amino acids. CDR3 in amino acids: CAISRTGIPYEQYF. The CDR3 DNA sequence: TGTGCCATCAGTCGGACAGGGATCCCCTACGAGCAGTACTTC.

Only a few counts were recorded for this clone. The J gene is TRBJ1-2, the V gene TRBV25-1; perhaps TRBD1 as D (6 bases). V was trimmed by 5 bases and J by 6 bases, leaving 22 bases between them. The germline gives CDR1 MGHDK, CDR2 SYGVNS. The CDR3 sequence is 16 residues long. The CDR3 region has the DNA TGTGCCAGCAGTAGGGGTAGGGGGAAAATCGGCGATGGCTACACCTTC. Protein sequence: CASSRGRGKIGDGYTF.

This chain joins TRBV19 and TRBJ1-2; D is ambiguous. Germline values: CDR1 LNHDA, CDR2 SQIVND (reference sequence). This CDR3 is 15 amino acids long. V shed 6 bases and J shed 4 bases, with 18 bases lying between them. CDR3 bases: TGTGCCAGTAGCGCCTTGGTCGGAGGGTTCTATGGCTACACCTTC. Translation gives CASSALVGGFYGYTF.

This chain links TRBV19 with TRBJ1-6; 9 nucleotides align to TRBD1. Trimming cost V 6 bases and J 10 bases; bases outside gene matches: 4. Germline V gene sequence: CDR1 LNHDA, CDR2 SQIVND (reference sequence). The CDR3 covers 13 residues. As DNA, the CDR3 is TGTGCCAGTAGGGACAGGGGAAGGTCACCCCTCCACTTT. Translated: CASRDRGRSPLHF.

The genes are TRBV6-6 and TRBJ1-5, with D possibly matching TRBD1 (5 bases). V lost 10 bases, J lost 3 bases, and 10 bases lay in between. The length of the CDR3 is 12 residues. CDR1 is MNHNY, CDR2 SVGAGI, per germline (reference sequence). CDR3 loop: CATNRSNQPQHF. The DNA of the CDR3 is TGTGCCACCAACAGGTCCAATCAGCCCCAGCATTTT.